The present T cell receptor (beta chain) was sequenced within a study of human T cells and chemical hapten exposure. The V gene lost 3 bases and the J gene lost 11 bases, with 19 bases spanning the gap. The CDR3 extends over 13 amino acids. The germline CDR1 and CDR2 sequences are DFQATT and SNEGSKA (reference sequence). The sample's time point: healthy volunteer bleed at 6 weeks. Unfractionated whole blood was the source from which total RNA was extracted. The library labeled individual cDNA molecules by adding unique molecular identifiers to them. TCRdb recomputed calls from the RACE reads with MiXCR, one row per CDR3 protein. The table has more than 75,000 distinct CDR3 sequences, roughly 8.7% seen once; the top ten hold approximately 1.4%.

Sequenced input: whole blood. The TCR sequence derives from a male donor in good health. Some clones in this sample may be carry-over from other donors' samples. The chain employs TRBV20-1 and TRBJ1-1; D perhaps matches TRBD1 (5 bases). CDR3: CSASGDFAGRAFF. The CDR3 DNA reads as TGCAGTGCTAGCGGGGACTTCGCTGGGAGGGCTTTCTTT.